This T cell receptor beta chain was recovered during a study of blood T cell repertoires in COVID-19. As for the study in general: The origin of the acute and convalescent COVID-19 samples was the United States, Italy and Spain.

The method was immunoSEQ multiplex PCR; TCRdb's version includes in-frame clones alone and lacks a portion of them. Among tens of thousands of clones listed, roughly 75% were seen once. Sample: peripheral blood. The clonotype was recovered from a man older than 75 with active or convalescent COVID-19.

CDR3 sequence: CASKKGVGYEQYF. For the CDR3, the DNA is TGCGCCAGCAAGAAAGGGGTAGGGTACGAGCAGTACTTC. This chain joins TRBV5-1 and TRBJ2-7, with D possibly TRBD1 on 5 matching bases. The CDR3 sequence is 13 residues long. V lost 6 bases, J lost 4 bases, and 14 bases lay in between. Per germline, CDR1 SGHRS and CDR2 YFSETQ.